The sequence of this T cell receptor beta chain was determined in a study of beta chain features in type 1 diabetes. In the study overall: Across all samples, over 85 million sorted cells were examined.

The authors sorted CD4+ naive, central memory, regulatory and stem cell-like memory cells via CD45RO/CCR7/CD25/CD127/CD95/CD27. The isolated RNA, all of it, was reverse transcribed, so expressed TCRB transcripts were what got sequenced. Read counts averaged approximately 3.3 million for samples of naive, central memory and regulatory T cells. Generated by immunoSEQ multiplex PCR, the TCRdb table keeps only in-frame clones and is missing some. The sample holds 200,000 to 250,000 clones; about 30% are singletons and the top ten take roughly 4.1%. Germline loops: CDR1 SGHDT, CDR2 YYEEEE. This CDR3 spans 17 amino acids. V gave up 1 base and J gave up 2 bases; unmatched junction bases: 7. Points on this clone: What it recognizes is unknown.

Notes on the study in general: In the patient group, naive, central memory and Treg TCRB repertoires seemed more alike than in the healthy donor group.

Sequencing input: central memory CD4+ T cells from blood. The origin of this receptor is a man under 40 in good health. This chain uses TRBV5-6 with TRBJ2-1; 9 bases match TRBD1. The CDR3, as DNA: TGTGCCAGCAGCTTGCTGGCCGGGACAGGGACCTACAATGAGCAGTTCTTC. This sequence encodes CASSLLAGTGTYNEQFF.